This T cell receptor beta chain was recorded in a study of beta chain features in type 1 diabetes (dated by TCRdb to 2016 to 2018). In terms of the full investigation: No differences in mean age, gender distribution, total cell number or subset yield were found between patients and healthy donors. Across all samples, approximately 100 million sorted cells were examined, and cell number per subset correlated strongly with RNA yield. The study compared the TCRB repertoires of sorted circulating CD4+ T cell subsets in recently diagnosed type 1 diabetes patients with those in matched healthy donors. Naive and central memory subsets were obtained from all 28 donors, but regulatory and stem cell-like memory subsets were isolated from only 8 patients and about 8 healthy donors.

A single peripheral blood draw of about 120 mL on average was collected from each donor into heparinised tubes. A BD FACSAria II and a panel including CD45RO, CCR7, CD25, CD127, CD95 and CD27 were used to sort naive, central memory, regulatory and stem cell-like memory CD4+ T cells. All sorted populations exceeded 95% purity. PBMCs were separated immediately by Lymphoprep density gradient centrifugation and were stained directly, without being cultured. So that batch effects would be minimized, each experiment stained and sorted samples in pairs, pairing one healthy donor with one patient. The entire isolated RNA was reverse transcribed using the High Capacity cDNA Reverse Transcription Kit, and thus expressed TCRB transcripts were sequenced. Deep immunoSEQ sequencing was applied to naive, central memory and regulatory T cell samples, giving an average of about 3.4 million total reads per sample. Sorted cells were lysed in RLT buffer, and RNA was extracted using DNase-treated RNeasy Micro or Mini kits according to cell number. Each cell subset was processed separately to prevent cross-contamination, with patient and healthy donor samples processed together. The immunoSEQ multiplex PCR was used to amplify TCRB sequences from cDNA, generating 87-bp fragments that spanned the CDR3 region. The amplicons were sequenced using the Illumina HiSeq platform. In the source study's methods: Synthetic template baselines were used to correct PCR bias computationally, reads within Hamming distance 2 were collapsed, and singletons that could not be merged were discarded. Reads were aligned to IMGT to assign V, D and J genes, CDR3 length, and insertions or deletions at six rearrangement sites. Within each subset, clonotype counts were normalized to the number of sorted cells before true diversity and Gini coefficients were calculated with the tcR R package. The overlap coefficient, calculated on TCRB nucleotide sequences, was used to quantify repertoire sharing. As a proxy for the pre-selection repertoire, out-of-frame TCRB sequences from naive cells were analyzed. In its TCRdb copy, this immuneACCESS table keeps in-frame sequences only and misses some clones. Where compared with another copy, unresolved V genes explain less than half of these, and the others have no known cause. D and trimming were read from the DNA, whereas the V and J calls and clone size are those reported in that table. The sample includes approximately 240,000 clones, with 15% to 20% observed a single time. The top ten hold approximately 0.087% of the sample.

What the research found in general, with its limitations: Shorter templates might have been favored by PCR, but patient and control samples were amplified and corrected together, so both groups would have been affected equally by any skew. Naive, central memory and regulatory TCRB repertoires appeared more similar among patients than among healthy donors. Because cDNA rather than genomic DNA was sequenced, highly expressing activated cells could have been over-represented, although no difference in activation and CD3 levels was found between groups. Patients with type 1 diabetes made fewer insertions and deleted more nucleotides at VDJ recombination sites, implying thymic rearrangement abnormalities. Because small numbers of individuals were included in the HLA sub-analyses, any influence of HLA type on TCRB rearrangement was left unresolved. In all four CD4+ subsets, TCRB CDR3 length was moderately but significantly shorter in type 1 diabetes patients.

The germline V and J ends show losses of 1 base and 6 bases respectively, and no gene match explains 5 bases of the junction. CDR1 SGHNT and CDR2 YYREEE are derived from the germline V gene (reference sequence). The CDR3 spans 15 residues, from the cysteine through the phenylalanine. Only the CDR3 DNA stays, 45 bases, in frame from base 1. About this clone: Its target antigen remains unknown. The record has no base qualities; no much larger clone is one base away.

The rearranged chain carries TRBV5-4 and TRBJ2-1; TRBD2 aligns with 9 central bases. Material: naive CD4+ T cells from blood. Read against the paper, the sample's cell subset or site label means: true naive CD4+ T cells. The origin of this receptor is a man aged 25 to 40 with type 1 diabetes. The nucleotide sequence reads TGTGCCAGCAGCTTGAGTAGCGGGAGCTCCAATGAGCAGTTCTTC. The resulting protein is CASSLSSGSSNEQFF.